Presented here are 3 T cell receptor beta chains from one specimen sequenced in a study of identical twins. MiXCR, applied by TCRdb to the 5' RACE reads, yields one record per CDR3 protein. The sample lists 1.5 million to 2 million distinct CDR3 sequences, 25% to 35% seen once, with under 0.35% in the top ten. Specimen: cord blood. Receptors were obtained from a newborn girl in good health.

This clonotype was seen only a few times. V gene TRBV7-9 combines with J gene TRBJ2-1; 13 nucleotides align to TRBD2. The CDR3 consists of 19 residues. The V gene end was trimmed by 0 bases and the J gene end by 3 bases; junction bases not matched to a gene: 8. Looked up from germline, CDR1 is SEHNR and CDR2 is FQNEAQ (reference sequence). CDR3 sequence reads: CASSLALTLAGGLYNEQFF. The DNA for the CDR3 is TGTGCCAGCAGCTTAGCTCTTACACTAGCGGGAGGGCTCTACAATGAGCAGTTCTTC.

The chain employs TRBV3-1 and TRBJ1-6; maybe TRBD1 (5 bases). The germline CDR1 and CDR2 sequences are LGHDT and YNNKEL (reference sequence). CDR3 length: 14 amino acids. V lost 7 bases and J lost 6, with 13 bases in between. The CDR3: CASTPNGANSPLHF. The CDR3 region has the DNA TGTGCCAGCACCCCGAACGGGGCTAATTCACCCCTCCACTTT.

Comment on this clonotype: At one boundary the junction diverges from the germline segment, which might be a read error. CDR3 nucleotides: TGTGCCAGCAGTTTAGTACGCGGGAGAGCAGATGCGCAGTATTTT. It is translated as CASSLVRGRADAQYF. The chain links TRBV12-3 or TRBV12-4 to TRBJ2-3, with 7 bases matching TRBD2. The CDR3 runs 15 residues.